The rows below give T cell receptor beta chains drawn from one sample of a study of T cells in localized non-small cell lung cancer. The protocol was immunoSEQ multiplex PCR, while the TCRdb copy is restricted to in-frame clones and leaves out a portion. The sample has under 3,000 clones; 25% to 30% are singletons. The material sequenced was lung tumor tissue, taken before any cancer treatment. All receptors derive from a man aged 18 to 55 with stage I lung adenocarcinoma. Both conserved end residues are part of each CDR3. The D gene is left open where the match is weak. Not every row has a clone size; where given, it reads once, few, many or a size class.

d_call	j_call	clone_size	v_call	cdr3_nt	cdr3_aa
TRBD2	TRBJ2-1	NA	TRBV19	TGTGCCAGTAGTATCCCCGGGGGGGCGCGATACAATGAGCAGTTCTTC	CASSIPGGARYNEQFF
NA	TRBJ1-5	medium-sized	TRBV6-8	TGTGCCAGCAGCTGGGCAGGGGATCAGCCCCAGCATTTT	CASSWAGDQPQHF
NA	TRBJ2-5	few	TRBV25-1	TGTGCCAGCAGTGAATATGGTCAGGGGATCGGAGAGACCCAGTACTTC	CASSEYGQGIGETQYF
TRBD1	TRBJ2-7	medium-sized	TRBV6-8	TGTGCCAGCACGATGACAGGGGGCCCCTACGAGCAGTACTTC	CASTMTGGPYEQYF
NA	TRBJ2-2	NA	TRBV10-2	TGCGCCAGCAGACCCCCGAGCGCGAACACCGGGGAGCTGTTTTTT	CASRPPSANTGELFF
NA	TRBJ2-7	NA	TRBV19	TGTGCCAGTAGTGAACGGACTGGGACCTACGAGCAGTACTTC	CASSERTGTYEQYF
NA	TRBJ2-7	NA	TRBV18	TGTGCCAGCTCGCTACAGACGTCCTACGAGCAGTACTTC	CASSLQTSYEQYF
NA	TRBJ1-5	NA	TRBV28	TGTGCCAGCAGTTACGACTCGAATCAGCCCCAGCATTTT	CASSYDSNQPQHF
NA	TRBJ1-1	few	TRBV6-8	TGTGCCAGCAGTTTTCATGGGGGCCGAGTTACTGAAGCTTTCTTT	CASSFHGGRVTEAFF
TRBD1	TRBJ2-3	NA	TRBV23-1	TGCGCCAGCAGCCGGACCCCGAGGGGGCTAGTCCCGGCAGATACGCAGTATTTT	CASSRTPRGLVPADTQYF
NA	TRBJ1-5	NA	TRBV11-3	TGTGCCAGCAGCTTCAGGGTTTCAAGGTCTCTTCAGCCCCAGCATTTT	CASSFRVSRSLQPQHF
TRBD1	TRBJ2-7	NA	TRBV12-5	TGTGCCAGCACTGGACAGGGGGACTACGAGCAGTACTTC	CASTGQGDYEQYF
NA	TRBJ2-1	NA	TRBV30	TGTGCCTGGAGTGTGGACGGCAGCTCCTACAATGAGCAGTTCTTC	CAWSVDGSSYNEQFF
TRBD1	TRBJ1-6	medium-sized	TRBV11-3	TGTGCCAGCAGCCGAGGGACAGGGAGTTCACCCCTCCACTTT	CASSRGTGSSPLHF
TRBD1	TRBJ1-6	few	TRBV4-1	TGCGCCAGCAGCTTGGACAGGGGACCCCTCCACTTT	CASSLDRGPLHF
NA	TRBJ2-5	NA	TRBV30	TGTGCCTGGAGCTTGGTAGGAGGTCAAGAGACCCAGTACTTC	CAWSLVGGQETQYF
TRBD1	TRBJ1-4	NA	TRBV11-3	TGTGCCAGCAGCCAATCCCGGGACAGTCGTGGGAAACTGTTTTTT	CASSQSRDSRGKLFF
NA	TRBJ2-3	few	TRBV1	TGCGCCAGCAGCACCTCATCCGGGACAGGGGGGGGAGATACGCAGTATTTT	CASSTSSGTGGGDTQYF
NA	TRBJ1-1	NA	TRBV6-8	TGTGCCAGCAGTACAGGGTACGAGTCCTCTGAAGCTTTCTTT	CASSTGYESSEAFF
NA	TRBJ1-1	NA	TRBV2	TGTGCCAGCAGTGTAGGCAGGGCTGTTGAAGCTTTCTTT	CASSVGRAVEAFF
NA	TRBJ1-2	NA	TRBV28	TGTGCCAGCAGTCCCTCTACCTATGGCTACACCTTC	CASSPSTYGYTF
TRBD1	TRBJ2-1	NA	TRBV5-1	TGCGCCAGCAGCTCTGGGACAGGGGGCTCTATGAGCTCCTACAATGAGCAGTTCTTC	CASSSGTGGSMSSYNEQFF